The present TCR beta chain was sequenced within a study of blood T cell repertoires in COVID-19. Study-level background: From T cells, B-cell-depleted T cells, or PBMCs came the material, which was cDNA or gDNA.

The data were produced by immunoSEQ multiplex PCR, yet TCRdb's version contains in-frame clones alone and is incomplete. Among over 55,000 clones listed, 88% were seen once. V was trimmed by 4 bases and J by 8 bases, leaving 14 bases between them. CDR1 LNHNV and CDR2 YYDKDF come from the germline V gene (reference sequence). The CDR3 length is 14 residues. The chain links TRBV15 to TRBJ1-4; tentatively, D is TRBD1 (6 bases). The sample was peripheral blood. The source is a human donor in a cohort sampled during active COVID-19. This CDR3 is CATSTIGTREKLFF. The CDR3 nucleotides read TGTGCCACCAGCACGATCGGGACAAGAGAAAAACTGTTTTTT.